The 26 T cell receptor beta chains reported below all come from one sample, sequenced in a study of shared clonotypes between healthy human individuals. Here immunoSEQ multiplex PCR was the method, and the copy in TCRdb shows in-frame clones only, minus some. The sample consists of about half a million clones, 65% to 85% of them appearing once. Sequenced material: PBMCs. The receptors come from a woman in her thirties or forties in good health. Some clones in this sample may be carry-over from other donors' samples.

About this clone: This is likely an artifact of a read error, given a far larger clone one base away. Other DNA sequences in the same sample also yield this CDR3. Here the CDR3 reads CASSQGQGAQETQYF. CDR3 in DNA: TGCGCCAGCAGCCAGGGACAGGGGGCCCAGGAGACCCAGTACTTC. The gene calls are TRBV4-3 and TRBJ2-5; 12 bases match TRBD1. The CDR3 contains 15 residues. V gave up 3 bases and J gave up 5 bases; unmatched junction bases: 4. The germline V gene has CDR1 LGHNA and CDR2 YSLEER.

The chain employs TRBV5-1 and TRBJ2-1, with D possibly called TRBD1 or TRBD2 (6 bases each). Per germline, CDR1 SGHRS and CDR2 YFSETQ. The V end was cut by 1 base, the J end by 6 bases, with 14 bases between. The CDR3 has 15 residues. The CDR3 DNA reads as TGCGCCAGCAGCTTGAGACTAGAGGGGGTCAATGAGCAGTTCTTC. Protein product: CASSLRLEGVNEQFF.

On this clone itself: Since a far larger clone is one base different, this is likely a read error. The chain links TRBV29-1 to TRBJ2-1; D ambiguous. V lost 5 bases and J 2 bases, leaving 13 bases between the germline ends. CDR3 length: 14 residues. Germline assignment: CDR1 SQVTM and CDR2 ANQGSEA. CDR3 residues: CSVFSIGPYNEQFF. CDR3 sequence (DNA): TGCAGCGTTTTTTCTATCGGGCCCTACAATGAGCAGTTCTTC.

This clone occurred once. The junction and the germline gene differ at one end; a read error may be behind it. CDR3 nucleotide sequence: TGTGCTAGCAGCGCCGAACAGGGAGATACGCAGTATTTT. Encoded protein: CASSAEQGDTQYF. The J gene is TRBJ2-3, the V gene TRBV7-7, with D possibly TRBD1 on 6 matching bases. The CDR3 is made up of 13 amino acids. CDR1 and CDR2 from the germline V gene are SSHAT and FNYEAQ (reference sequence).

A remark on this clone: This is likely an artifact of a read error, given a far larger clone one base away. The chain carries TRBV30 and TRBJ1-1; D remains unclear. This CDR3 is built from 14 residues. V lost 3 bases and J 4 bases, leaving 15 bases between the germline ends. Germline V gene data show CDR1 as GTSNPN and CDR2 as SVGIG (reference sequence). The CDR3: CAWRDLPAGTEAFF. The CDR3 DNA reads TGTGCCTGGAGGGACTTGCCGGCGGGCACTGAAGCTTTCTTT.

The gene calls are TRBV29-1 and TRBJ1-2; 7 bases are shared with TRBD1. CDR1 is SQVTM, CDR2 ANQGSEA, per germline. Losses at the gene ends were 7 bases for V and 2 bases for J; bases not matched to a gene: 10. The CDR3 is 14 amino acids. The CDR3 sequence: CSALRAGQNYGYTF. The CDR3 DNA follows: TGCAGCGCCCTGAGGGCGGGACAGAACTATGGCTACACCTTC.

This chain connects TRBV7-3 to TRBJ2-3; TRBD2 matches at 11 bases. CDR1 and CDR2 (germline): SGHTA, FQGTGA. The J segment lost 6 bases and the V segment lost 0 bases, leaving 8 bases of the junction unmatched. The CDR3 sequence is 17 residues long. The CDR3, as DNA: TGTGCCAGCAGCTTAACAACTAGCGGGAGAAGGTCTGATACGCAGTATTTT. Its translation: CASSLTTSGRRSDTQYF.

This clone has just one count. The V and J genes are TRBV5-1 and TRBJ2-7; D uncertain. CDR1 is SGHRS and CDR2 is YFSETQ in the germline V gene. V shed 2 bases and J shed 0 bases, with 9 bases lying between them. This CDR3 is built from 14 residues. CDR3 DNA: TGCGCCAGCAGCTTATTTTCCAGCTCCTACGAGCAGTACTTC. It specifies CASSLFSSSYEQYF.

On this clone itself: A read error is the likely source, as a far larger clone sits one nucleotide away. The genes are TRBV11-1 and TRBJ1-1, with D unresolved. The ends were cut back, 5 bases at V and 0 bases at J, with 7 bases in the middle. In germline, CDR1 is SGHAT, CDR2 FQDESV (reference sequence). The CDR3 loop spans 13 amino acids. The CDR3 bases are TGTGCCAGCAGCAATGAATTGAACACTGAAGCTTTCTTT. Amino acid sequence: CASSNELNTEAFF.

The CDR3 is CASSWGYRSRLNEQFF. CDR3 nucleotide sequence: TGTGCCAGCAGCTGGGGGTATAGGTCTCGGTTGAATGAGCAGTTCTTC. This chain uses TRBV5-6 with TRBJ2-1; either TRBD1 or TRBD2 may supply D (5 bases each). CDR1 SGHDT and CDR2 YYEEEE come from the germline V gene. V dropped 3 bases and J dropped 7 bases, with 20 bases sitting between them. The CDR3 covers 16 residues.

As to this clone: A read error likely explains this, since a far larger clone differs by one base. DNA of the CDR3: TGTGCCAGCAGTTATCGGGACAGCCAAGAGACCCAGTACTTC. This gives the protein CASSYRDSQETQYF. The V and J genes are TRBV25-1 and TRBJ2-5; TRBD1 matches 7 bases. Germline CDR1 MGHDK, CDR2 SYGVNS. V was clipped by 5 bases and J by 1 base; unmatched bases: 4. The CDR3 totals 14 residues.

As to this clone: Only one base separates this from a far larger clonotype, so it likely reflects a read error. This sample also contains other DNA sequences that code for the same CDR3. The rearrangement joins TRBV10-1 to TRBJ1-5, with D tentatively TRBD1 (5 bases). Germline V lookup: CDR1 WNHNN, CDR2 SYGVQD (reference sequence). CDR3 length: 13 residues. DNA of the CDR3: TGTGCCAGCAGTACAGGACCCAATCAGCCCCAGCATTTT. The encoded protein is CASSTGPNQPQHF.

The rearrangement links TRBV6-1 to TRBJ1-1, with D unresolved. Germline CDR1 is MNHNS and CDR2 is SASEGT. CDR3 length equals 12 residues. V was pared by 4 bases and J by 6 bases, with 9 bases between. CDR3 loop: CASSGRVAEAFF. CDR3 DNA: TGTGCCAGCAGTGGACGGGTGGCTGAAGCTTTCTTT.

The chain couples TRBV5-1 to TRBJ2-7, with TRBD1 matching 9 bases. The CDR3 runs to 14 residues. Trimming cost V 0 bases and J 11 bases; bases outside gene matches: 9. Germline assignment: CDR1 SGHRS and CDR2 YFSETQ. CDR3 in amino acids: CASSLGGTGISKYF. The CDR3, as DNA: TGCGCCAGCAGCTTGGGTGGGACAGGGATCTCTAAGTACTTC.

The chain is built from TRBV30 and TRBJ1-4; TRBD1 agrees at 7 bases. With 5 bases clipped from V and 12 bases from J, the junction kept 12 bases outside the gene matches. Germline CDR1 and CDR2: GTSNPN and SVGIG (reference sequence). This CDR3 has 13 amino acids. The DNA for the CDR3 is TGTGCCTGGGCTACAGGGGCGGGTGGTGAACTGTTTTTT. Its protein product is CAWATGAGGELFF.

The chain couples TRBV28 to TRBJ2-7; D gene ambiguous. The CDR3 contains 13 residues. The V gene's germline CDR1 is MDHEN and CDR2 SYDVKM. The V end lost 6 bases, the J end lost 2 bases, and 11 bases lay between the germline ends. The CDR3: CASSRTQAYEQYF. CDR3 bases: TGTGCCAGCAGCCGAACCCAGGCCTACGAGCAGTACTTC.

This clone has ten or more counts. Other DNA sequences within the sample encode an identical CDR3. This sequence joins TRBV28 and TRBJ2-7, with D possibly matching TRBD2 (5 bases). The CDR3 extends over 14 amino acids. V lost 4 bases, J lost 3 bases, and 13 bases lay in between. In germline, CDR1 is MDHEN, CDR2 SYDVKM. The CDR3 coding sequence is TGTGCCAGCAGTTCGGGAACACTAATCTACGAGCAGTACTTC. This codes for CASSSGTLIYEQYF.

This chain joins TRBV5-1 and TRBJ1-1; D ambiguous. The CDR3 has 14 amino acids. Trimming stripped 5 bases from V and 0 bases from J, with 11 bases between. CDR1 and CDR2 from the germline V gene are SGHRS and YFSETQ. DNA of the CDR3: TGCGCCAGCAGGGGCCCATCAATGAACACTGAAGCTTTCTTT. Encoded protein: CASRGPSMNTEAFF.

With regard to this clone: One base separates it from a far larger clone, so it is likely a read error. The genes are TRBV5-4 and TRBJ2-3; 13 bases align to TRBD2. With V trimmed by 3 bases and J by 6 bases, 7 bases remained unmatched. CDR3 length: 16 residues. CDR1 SGHNT and CDR2 YYREEE come from the germline V gene (reference sequence). The CDR3 here is CASSSGLAGWRDTQYF. For the CDR3, the DNA is TGTGCCAGCAGCTCGGGACTAGCGGGATGGAGGGATACGCAGTATTTT.

This clone was seen only once. This likely reflects a read error, since a far larger clone is one base away. Different DNA sequences within this sample yield the same CDR3. V usage is TRBV15 and J usage is TRBJ1-2, with 9 bases identical to TRBD1. Germline V gene lookup returns CDR1 LNHNV and CDR2 YYDKDF (reference sequence). V was clipped by 0 bases and J by 4 bases; unmatched bases: 3. CDR3 length: 15 amino acids. In DNA form, the CDR3 reads TGTGCCACCAGCAGAGATAACAGGGGGCCCTATGGCTACACCTTC. Encoded protein: CATSRDNRGPYGYTF.

A note on this clone: Just one base apart from a much larger clone, this may be a read error. The genes are TRBV15 and TRBJ2-3, with no clear D. CDR1 LNHNV and CDR2 YYDKDF come from the germline V gene (reference sequence). The V gene lost 0 bases and the J gene lost 4 bases, with 2 bases spanning the gap. The length of the CDR3 is 12 residues. CDR3 nucleotide sequence: TGTGCCACCAGCAGAGAAGCAGATACGCAGTATTTT. Its translation is CATSREADTQYF.

Note on this clone: A single base is all that separates this from a far larger clone, so a read error is likely. The chain carries TRBV30 and TRBJ1-5; D remains ambiguous. Trimming took off 5 bases at V and 2 bases at J, with 13 bases between the two ends. CDR3 length: 14 amino acids. CDR1 is GTSNPN and CDR2 is SVGIG in the germline V gene (reference sequence). The CDR3 DNA follows: TGTGCCTGGGGTAAAGGCGGGGGCAATCAGCCCCAGCATTTT. Its translation: CAWGKGGGNQPQHF.

This chain joins TRBV30 and TRBJ2-7; D perhaps matches TRBD1 (6 bases). V lost 5 bases, J lost 4 bases, and 12 bases lay in between. The CDR3 extends over 12 amino acids. Germline CDR1 is GTSNPN and CDR2 is SVGIG (reference sequence). The CDR3 sequence: CAWGDNRYEQYF. The CDR3 bases are TGTGCCTGGGGGGACAACCGGTACGAGCAGTACTTC. The full variable domain, its missing parts supplied by reference TRBV30 and TRBJ2-7, is SQTIHQWPATLVQPVGSPLSLECTVEGTSNPNLYWYRQAAGRGLQLLFYSVGIGQISSEVPQNLSASRPQDRQFILSSKKLLLSDSGFYLCAWGDNRYEQYFGPGTRLTVT.

The chain joins TRBV5-4 to TRBJ1-1; D possibly corresponds to TRBD1 (5 bases). Germline CDR1 SGHNT, CDR2 YYREEE (reference sequence). The V end was cut by 3 bases, the J end by 5 bases, with 11 bases between. The CDR3 contains 13 residues. The CDR3 loop reads CASSWMGETEAFF. CDR3 coding DNA: TGTGCCAGCAGCTGGATGGGGGAGACTGAAGCTTTCTTT. Full variable domain (outside the CDR3, taken from reference TRBV5-4 and TRBJ1-1): ETGVTQSPTHLIKTRGQQVTLRCSSQSGHNTVSWYQQALGQGPQFIFQYYREEENGRGNFPPRFSGLQFPNYSSELNVNALELDDSALYLCASSWMGETEAFFGQGTRLTVV.

This chain links TRBV6-5 with TRBJ2-7; D possibly corresponds to TRBD2 (6 bases). The CDR3 contains 14 residues. The germline V and J ends were trimmed by 2 bases and 3 bases, with 11 bases remaining between them. Germline values: CDR1 MNHEY, CDR2 SVGAGI. The CDR3 is CASSYPGESYEQYF. The DNA for the CDR3 is TGTGCCAGCAGTTACCCGGGGGAAAGCTACGAGCAGTACTTC.

This sequence joins TRBV18 and TRBJ1-1; D is undetermined. The ends were cut back, 5 bases at V and 0 bases at J, with 7 bases in the middle. This CDR3 region has 13 residues. CDR1 KGHSH and CDR2 LQKENI come from the germline V gene. CDR3 in DNA: TGTGCCAGCTCAGCGACCGTGAACACTGAAGCTTTCTTT. Residues: CASSATVNTEAFF.